The next 9 T cell receptor beta chains were all read from a single sample in a study of shared clonotypes between healthy human individuals. Repertoires were generated with immunoSEQ multiplex PCR, while TCRdb's copy carries only in-frame clones and drops some. Of some 1.5 million clones in the sample, 95% to 99% are singletons; the top ten hold about 0.4%. Specimen: naive CD4+ T cells sorted from blood. The subset is: CD45RA+ positively selected. The origin of the receptors is a man aged 25-40 years in good health.

The count of this clone is one. The chain joins TRBV18 to TRBJ2-7; 8 bases are shared with TRBD1. Unmatched junction bases numbered 10, after V lost 6 bases and J lost 6 bases. Per germline, CDR1 KGHSH and CDR2 LQKENI. The CDR3 covers 14 residues. CDR3 DNA: TGTGCCAGCTCCATCCAGACAGGGGAGAGCGAGCAGTACTTC. Encoded protein: CASSIQTGESEQYF. The full variable domain, with the rest looked up from reference TRBV18 and TRBJ2-7, is NAGVMQNPRHLVRRRGQEARLRCSPMKGHSHVYWYRQLPEEGLKFMVYLQKENIIDESGMPKERFSAEFPKEGPSILRIQQVVRGDSAAYFCASSIQTGESEQYFGPGTRLTVT.

In DNA, the CDR3 is TGTGCCTGGAGTGCAGGGTTCTACGAGCAGTACTTC. It specifies CAWSAGFYEQYF. This chain connects TRBV30 to TRBJ2-7; TRBD1 is a possible D gene (5 bases). CDR1 GTSNPN and CDR2 SVGIG come from the germline V gene (reference sequence). The CDR3 consists of 12 residues. V was cut by 1 base and J by 3 bases, with 7 bases left in between.

Comment on this clone: Other nucleotide sequences in the sample specify the same CDR3. Here the CDR3 DNA reads TGCAGCGTTGATAGGGTTCTTGGCACTGAAGCTTTCTTT. Translated, it gives CSVDRVLGTEAFF. V gene TRBV29-1 combines with J gene TRBJ1-1; no reliable D call. The CDR3 consists of 13 residues. Germline V gives CDR1 SQVTM, CDR2 ANQGSEA. Trimming pared 3 bases from V and 4 bases from J, leaving 12 bases between.

This clone showed up just once. The chain couples TRBV28 to TRBJ2-5, with D possibly matching TRBD2 (6 bases). Looked up from germline, CDR1 is MDHEN and CDR2 is SYDVKM. The CDR3 runs 16 residues. V was clipped by 6 bases and J by 2 bases, with 19 bases between them. This CDR3 reads CASSPSERVLQETQYF. CDR3 DNA sequence: TGTGCCAGCAGCCCCTCGGAGCGGGTTTTACAAGAGACCCAGTACTTC.

This clone showed up just once. This chain uses TRBV7-2 with TRBJ2-2, with a tentative D call TRBD2 (7 bases). Germline values: CDR1 SGHTA, CDR2 FQGNSA. Deletions cut 5 bases from V and 1 base from J, with 20 bases between. The CDR3 runs 18 residues. CDR3 protein: CASSRAWGGPGNTGELFF. In DNA form, the CDR3 reads TGTGCCAGCAGCCGGGCGTGGGGGGGCCCCGGGAACACCGGGGAGCTGTTTTTT.

The chain is built from TRBV7-8 and TRBJ2-7; D possibly matches TRBD1 or TRBD2 (5 bases each). CDR1 and CDR2 (germline): SGHVS, FQNEAQ. This CDR3 region has 15 residues. V gave up 5 bases and J gave up 0 bases, with 14 bases separating them. In nucleotides, the CDR3 is TGTGCCAGCAGCCCGGGACGCCAGCTCTCCTACGAGCAGTACTTC. Its protein is CASSPGRQLSYEQYF.

The rearrangement links TRBV7-2 to TRBJ2-5, with a possible D match to TRBD2 (6 bases). CDR3 length: 13 residues. Germline V gene data show CDR1 as SGHTA and CDR2 as FQGNSA. With 5 bases removed from V and 0 bases from J, the gap between germline ends came to 7 bases. The CDR3 spells CASSRDYQETQYF. The CDR3 coding sequence is TGTGCCAGCAGCCGGGACTACCAAGAGACCCAGTACTTC.

Worth noting for this clone: The sample has other DNA sequences that encode this CDR3 too. Here the CDR3 DNA reads TGTGCCAGCAGTCGCCAGGGTGACACTGAAGCTTTCTTT. It yields the protein CASSRQGDTEAFF. V usage is TRBV7-9 and J usage is TRBJ1-1; D possibly corresponds to TRBD1 (5 bases). V was clipped by 6 bases and J by 3 bases, with 11 bases between them. The germline gives CDR1 SEHNR, CDR2 FQNEAQ (reference sequence). The CDR3 is 13 residues long.

This clone appeared a single time. Different DNA sequences within this sample yield the same CDR3. V is TRBV5-1 and J is TRBJ2-3; D not resolved. The germline CDR1 and CDR2 sequences are SGHRS and YFSETQ. The CDR3 covers 13 residues. V was cut by 1 base and J by 3 bases, with 6 bases left in between. This CDR3 is CASSLRGTDTQYF. CDR3 DNA sequence: TGCGCCAGCAGCTTGCGAGGAACAGATACGCAGTATTTT.